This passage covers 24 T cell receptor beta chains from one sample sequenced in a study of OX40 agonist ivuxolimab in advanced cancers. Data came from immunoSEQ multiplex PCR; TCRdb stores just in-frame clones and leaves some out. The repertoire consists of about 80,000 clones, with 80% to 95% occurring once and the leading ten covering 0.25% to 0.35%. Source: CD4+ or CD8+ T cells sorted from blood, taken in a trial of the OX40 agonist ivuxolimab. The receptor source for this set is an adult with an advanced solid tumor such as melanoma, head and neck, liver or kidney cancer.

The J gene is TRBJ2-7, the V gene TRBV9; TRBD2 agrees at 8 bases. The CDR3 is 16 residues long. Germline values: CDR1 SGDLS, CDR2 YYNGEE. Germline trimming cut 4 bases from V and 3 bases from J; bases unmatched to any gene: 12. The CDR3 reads CASSPGRGGQSYEQYF. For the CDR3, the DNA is TGTGCCAGCAGCCCCGGCCGCGGGGGGCAAAGCTACGAGCAGTACTTC.

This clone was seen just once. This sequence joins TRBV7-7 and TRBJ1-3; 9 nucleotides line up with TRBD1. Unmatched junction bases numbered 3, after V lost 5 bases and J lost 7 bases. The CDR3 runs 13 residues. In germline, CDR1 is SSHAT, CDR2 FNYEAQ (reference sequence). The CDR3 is CASSIDRGNTIYF. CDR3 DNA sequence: TGTGCCAGCAGCATCGACAGGGGGAACACCATATATTTT.

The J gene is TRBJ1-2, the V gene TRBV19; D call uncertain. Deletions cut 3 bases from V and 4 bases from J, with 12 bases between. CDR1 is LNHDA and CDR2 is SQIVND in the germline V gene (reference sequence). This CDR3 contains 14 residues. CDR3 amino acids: CASSIGWGGYGYTF. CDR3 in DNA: TGTGCCAGTAGTATTGGATGGGGAGGCTATGGCTACACCTTC.

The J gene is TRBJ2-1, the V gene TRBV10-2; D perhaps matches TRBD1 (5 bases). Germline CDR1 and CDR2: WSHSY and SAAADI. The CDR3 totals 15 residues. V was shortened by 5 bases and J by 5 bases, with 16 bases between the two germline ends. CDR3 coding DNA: TGCGCCAGCAGTCTAGGTCAGGGTCGGAACAATGAGCAGTTCTTC. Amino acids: CASSLGQGRNNEQFF.

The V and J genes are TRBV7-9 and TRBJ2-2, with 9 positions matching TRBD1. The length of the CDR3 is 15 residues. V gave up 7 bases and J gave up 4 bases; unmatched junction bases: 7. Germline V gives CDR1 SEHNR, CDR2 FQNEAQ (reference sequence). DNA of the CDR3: TGTGCCAGCATCTCCGGGACAGGGACCACCGGGGAGCTGTTTTTT. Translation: CASISGTGTTGELFF. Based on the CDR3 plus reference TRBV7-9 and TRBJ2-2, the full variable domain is DTGVSQNPRHKITKRGQNVTFRCDPISEHNRLYWYRQTLGQGPEFLTYFQNEAQLEKSRLLSDRFSAERPKGSFSTLEIQRTEQGDSAMYLCASISGTGTTGELFFGEGSRLTVL.

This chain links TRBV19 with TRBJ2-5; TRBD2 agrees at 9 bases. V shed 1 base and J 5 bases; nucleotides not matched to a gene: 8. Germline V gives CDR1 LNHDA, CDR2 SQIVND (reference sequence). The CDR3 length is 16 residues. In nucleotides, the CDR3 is TGTGCCAGTAGTATAGGTGGGCGGGGGGGCCTGGAGACCCAGTACTTC. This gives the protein CASSIGGRGGLETQYF.

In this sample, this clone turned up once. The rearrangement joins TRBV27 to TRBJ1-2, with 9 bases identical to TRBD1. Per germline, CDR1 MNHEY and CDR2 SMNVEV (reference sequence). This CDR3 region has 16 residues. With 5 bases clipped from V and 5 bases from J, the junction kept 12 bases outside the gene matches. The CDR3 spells CASSPTGQGIWYGYTF. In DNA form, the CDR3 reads TGTGCCAGCAGTCCGACCGGACAGGGGATATGGTATGGCTACACCTTC.

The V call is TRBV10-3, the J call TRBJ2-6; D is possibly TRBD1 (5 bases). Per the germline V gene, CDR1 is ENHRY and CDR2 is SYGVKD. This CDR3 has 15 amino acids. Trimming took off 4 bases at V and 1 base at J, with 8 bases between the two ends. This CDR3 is CAISVGDSGANVLTF. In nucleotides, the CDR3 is TGTGCCATCAGTGTAGGGGATTCTGGGGCCAACGTCCTGACTTTC.

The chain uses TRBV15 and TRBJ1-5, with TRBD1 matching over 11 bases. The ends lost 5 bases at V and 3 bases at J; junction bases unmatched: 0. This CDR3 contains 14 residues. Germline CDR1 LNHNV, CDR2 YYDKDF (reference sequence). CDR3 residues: CATSGQGANQPQHF. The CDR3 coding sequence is TGTGCCACCAGCGGACAGGGGGCCAATCAGCCCCAGCATTTT.

CDR3: CASSLYENQPQHF. The CDR3 DNA follows: TGTGCCAGCAGCTTATATGAAAATCAGCCCCAGCATTTT. The chain uses TRBV7-2 and TRBJ1-5, with D hard to call. Trimming shortened V by 2 bases and J by 4 bases, and 6 bases separated the two germline ends. The CDR3 extends over 13 amino acids. In germline, CDR1 is SGHTA, CDR2 FQGNSA.

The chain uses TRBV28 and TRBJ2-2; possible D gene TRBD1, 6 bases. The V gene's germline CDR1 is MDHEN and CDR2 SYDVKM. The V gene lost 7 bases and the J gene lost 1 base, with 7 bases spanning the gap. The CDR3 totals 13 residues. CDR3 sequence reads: CASMTGNTGELFF. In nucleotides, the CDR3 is TGTGCCAGCATGACAGGGAACACCGGGGAGCTGTTTTTT. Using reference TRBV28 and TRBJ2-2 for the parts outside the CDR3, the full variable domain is DVKVTQSSRYLVKRTGEKVFLECVQDMDHENMFWYRQDPGLGLRLIYFSYDVKMKEKGDIPEGYSVSREKKERFSLILESASTNQTSMYLCASMTGNTGELFFGEGSRLTVL.

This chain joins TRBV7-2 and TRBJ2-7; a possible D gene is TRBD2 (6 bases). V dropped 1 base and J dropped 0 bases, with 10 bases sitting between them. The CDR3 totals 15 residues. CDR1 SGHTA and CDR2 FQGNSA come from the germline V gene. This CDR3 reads CASSLEGLASYEQYF. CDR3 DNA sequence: TGTGCCAGCAGCTTAGAGGGACTGGCCTCCTACGAGCAGTACTTC.

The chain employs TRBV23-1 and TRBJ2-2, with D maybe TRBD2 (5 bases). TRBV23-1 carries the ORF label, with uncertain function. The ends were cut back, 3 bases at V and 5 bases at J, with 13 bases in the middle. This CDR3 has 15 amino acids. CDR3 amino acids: CASSQEREGTGELFF. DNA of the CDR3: TGCGCCAGCAGTCAGGAGAGGGAAGGGACCGGGGAGCTGTTTTTT.

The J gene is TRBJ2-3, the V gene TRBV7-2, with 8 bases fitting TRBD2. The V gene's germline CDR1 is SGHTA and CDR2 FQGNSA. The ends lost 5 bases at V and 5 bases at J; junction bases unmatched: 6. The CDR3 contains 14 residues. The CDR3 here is CASSAGRAVDTQYF. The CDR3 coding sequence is TGTGCCAGCAGCGCCGGGAGGGCCGTAGATACGCAGTATTTT.

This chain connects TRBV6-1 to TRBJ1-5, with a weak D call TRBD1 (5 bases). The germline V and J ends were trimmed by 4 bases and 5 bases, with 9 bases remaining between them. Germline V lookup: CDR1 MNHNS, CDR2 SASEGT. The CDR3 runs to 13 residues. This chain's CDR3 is CASSALGDQPQHF. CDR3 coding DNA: TGTGCCAGCAGTGCATTGGGGGATCAGCCCCAGCATTTT.

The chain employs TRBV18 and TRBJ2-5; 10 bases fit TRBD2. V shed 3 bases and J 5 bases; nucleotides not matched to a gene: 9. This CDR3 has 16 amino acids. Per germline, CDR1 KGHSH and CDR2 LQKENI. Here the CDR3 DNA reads TGTGCCAGCTCACCTCCTAGCGGGAGCTTTGGGGAGACCCAGTACTTC. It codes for CASSPPSGSFGETQYF.

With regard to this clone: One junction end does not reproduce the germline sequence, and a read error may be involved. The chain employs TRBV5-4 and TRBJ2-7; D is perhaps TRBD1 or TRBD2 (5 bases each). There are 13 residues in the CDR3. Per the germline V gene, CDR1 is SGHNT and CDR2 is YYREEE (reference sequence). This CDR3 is CASGLDGTGEQYF. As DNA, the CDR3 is TGTGCCAGCGGCTTGGACGGGACCGGCGAGCAGTACTTC.

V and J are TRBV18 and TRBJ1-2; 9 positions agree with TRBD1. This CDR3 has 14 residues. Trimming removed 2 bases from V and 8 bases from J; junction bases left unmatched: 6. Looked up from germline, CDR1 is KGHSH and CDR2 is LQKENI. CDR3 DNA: TGTGCCAGCTCACCAGGGGACAGGGTAGGCGGCTACACCTTC. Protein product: CASSPGDRVGGYTF.

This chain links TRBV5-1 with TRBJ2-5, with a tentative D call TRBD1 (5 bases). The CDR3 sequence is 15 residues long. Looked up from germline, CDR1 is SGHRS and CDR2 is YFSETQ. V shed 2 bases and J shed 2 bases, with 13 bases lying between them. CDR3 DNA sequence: TGCGCCAGCAGCTTAGGACAAGCCGGGCAAGAGACCCAGTACTTC. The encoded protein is CASSLGQAGQETQYF. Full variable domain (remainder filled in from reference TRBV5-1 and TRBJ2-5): KAGVTQTPRYLIKTRGQQVTLSCSPISGHRSVSWYQQTPGQGLQFLFEYFSETQRNKGNFPGRFSGRQFSNSRSEMNVSTLELGDSALYLCASSLGQAGQETQYFGPGTRLLVL.

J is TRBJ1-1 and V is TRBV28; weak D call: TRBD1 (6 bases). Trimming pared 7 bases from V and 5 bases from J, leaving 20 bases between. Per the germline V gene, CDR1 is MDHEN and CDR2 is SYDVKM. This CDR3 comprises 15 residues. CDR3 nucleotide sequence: TGTGCCAGCACCCCTCCCCGTGGGGGGCGAACTGAAGCTTTCTTT. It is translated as CASTPPRGGRTEAFF.

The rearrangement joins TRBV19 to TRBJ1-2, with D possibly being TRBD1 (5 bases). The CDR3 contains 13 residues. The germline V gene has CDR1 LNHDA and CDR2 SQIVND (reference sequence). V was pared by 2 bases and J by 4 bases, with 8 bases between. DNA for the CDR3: TGTGCCAGTAGTATATCCAGGGCCTATGGCTACACCTTC. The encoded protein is CASSISRAYGYTF. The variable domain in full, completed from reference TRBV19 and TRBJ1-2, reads DGGITQSPKYLFRKEGQNVTLSCEQNLNHDAMYWYRQDPGQGLRLIYYSQIVNDFQKGDIAEGYSVSREKKESFPLTVTSAQKNPTAFYLCASSISRAYGYTFGSGTRLTVV.

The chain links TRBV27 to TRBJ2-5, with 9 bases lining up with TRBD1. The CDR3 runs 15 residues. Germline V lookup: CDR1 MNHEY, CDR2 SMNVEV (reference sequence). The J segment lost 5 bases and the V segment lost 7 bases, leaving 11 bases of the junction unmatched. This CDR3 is CASTRQGGKWETQYF. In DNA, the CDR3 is TGTGCCAGCACCAGACAGGGGGGTAAATGGGAGACCCAGTACTTC.

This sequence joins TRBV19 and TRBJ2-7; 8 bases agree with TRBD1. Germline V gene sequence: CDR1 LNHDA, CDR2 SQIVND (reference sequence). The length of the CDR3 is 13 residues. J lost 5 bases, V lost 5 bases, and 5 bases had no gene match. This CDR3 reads CASSEQGVHEQYF. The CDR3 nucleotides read TGTGCCAGTAGTGAACAGGGGGTCCACGAGCAGTACTTC.

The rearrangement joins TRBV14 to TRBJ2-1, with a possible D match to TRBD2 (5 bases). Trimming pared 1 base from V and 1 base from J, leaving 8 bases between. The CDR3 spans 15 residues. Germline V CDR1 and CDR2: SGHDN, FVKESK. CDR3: CASSQVTISYNEQFF. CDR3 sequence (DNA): TGTGCCAGCAGCCAAGTGACTATATCCTACAATGAGCAGTTCTTC.